These 21 T cell receptor beta chains came from one sample sequenced in a study of blood T cell repertoires in COVID-19. Measured with immunoSEQ multiplex PCR; TCRdb has only the in-frame clones, and not every one. The sample consists of approximately 260,000 clones, 75% to 90% of them appearing once. The sample taken for sequencing was PBMCs or T cells enriched from blood (not recorded which). Receptor source: a woman aged 40-49 years with acute COVID-19.

As DNA, the CDR3 is TGTGCCACCAAAAGGGGCGATTCACCCCTCCACTTT. Amino acids: CATKRGDSPLHF. V and J are TRBV2 and TRBJ1-6, with D possibly matching TRBD1 (5 bases). CDR1 and CDR2 (germline): SNHLY, FYNNEI. The V end lost 10 bases, the J end lost 8 bases, and 12 bases lay between the germline ends. CDR3 length equals 12 residues.

V is TRBV4-2 and J is TRBJ2-1, with 9 bases that match TRBD2. CDR1 and CDR2 from the germline V gene are LGHNA and YNFKEQ. The length of the CDR3 is 15 residues. The J segment lost 9 bases and the V segment lost 3 bases, leaving 9 bases of the junction unmatched. The CDR3 reads CASSHSPSGAAEQFF. DNA of the CDR3: TGTGCCAGCAGCCACTCCCCTAGCGGGGCGGCTGAGCAGTTCTTC.

The chain recombines TRBV7-3 with TRBJ2-3; D is possibly TRBD2 (5 bases). Per germline, CDR1 SGHTA and CDR2 FQGTGA. The length of the CDR3 is 16 residues. Trimming took 5 bases from V and 4 from J, leaving 19 bases between them. The CDR3 here is CASSQVGGSEPDTQYF. The CDR3 DNA follows: TGTGCCAGCAGCCAGGTTGGTGGGAGTGAACCAGATACGCAGTATTTT.

The rearrangement joins TRBV7-8 to TRBJ2-7; D unclear. CDR1 and CDR2 (germline): SGHVS, FQNEAQ. The CDR3 sequence is 13 residues long. V shed 0 bases and J shed 4 bases, with 7 bases lying between them. The CDR3 reads CASSLASVYEQYF. The CDR3 DNA reads as TGTGCCAGCAGCTTAGCGAGTGTTTACGAGCAGTACTTC.

The chain uses TRBV25-1 and TRBJ2-1; weak D call: TRBD2 (5 bases). The germline gives CDR1 MGHDK, CDR2 SYGVNS. The V end lost 2 bases, the J end lost 6 bases, and 8 bases lay between the germline ends. The CDR3 consists of 13 residues. CDR3 DNA: TGTGCCAGCAGTGAACCCGGACTCAATGAGCAGTTCTTC. This gives the protein CASSEPGLNEQFF.

This chain uses TRBV6-4 with TRBJ2-2; D might be TRBD2 (6 bases). The V end lost 3 bases, the J end lost 5 bases, and 16 bases lay between the germline ends. Germline assignment: CDR1 MRHNA and CDR2 SNTAGT. The CDR3 covers 16 residues. The CDR3 DNA follows: TGTGCCAGCAGTGAAGCAGCGGGTAGAGGGACCGGGGAGCTGTTTTTT. Translation gives CASSEAAGRGTGELFF.

The chain is built from TRBV6-4 and TRBJ2-2; 8 bases align to TRBD2. CDR3 size: 19 residues. V lost 11 bases and J lost 0; bases outside the gene matches: 20. Germline-derived CDR1 and CDR2 are MRHNA and SNTAGT. The CDR3 is CAGQLAEDMESANTGELFF. CDR3 nucleotide sequence: TGTGCCGGACAACTAGCGGAAGATATGGAGTCCGCGAACACCGGGGAGCTGTTTTTT.

V usage is TRBV24-1 and J usage is TRBJ2-1; perhaps TRBD2 as D (7 bases). Germline V lookup: CDR1 KGHDR, CDR2 SFDVKD. The V end lost 3 bases, the J end lost 4 bases, and 15 bases lay between the germline ends. CDR3 length: 16 amino acids. The CDR3 protein is CATSDVGLGGYNEQFF. In DNA form, the CDR3 reads TGTGCCACCAGTGATGTCGGACTAGGGGGATACAATGAGCAGTTCTTC.

The chain couples TRBV6-5 to TRBJ2-7, with 7 positions matching TRBD1. V lost 2 bases and J lost 1; bases outside the gene matches: 5. Looked up from germline, CDR1 is MNHEY and CDR2 is SVGAGI. This CDR3 comprises 15 residues. The CDR3 region is CASSYRRQGSYEQYF. In DNA form, the CDR3 reads TGTGCCAGCAGTTACAGACGACAGGGATCCTACGAGCAGTACTTC.

The V and J genes are TRBV27 and TRBJ1-1; D is possibly TRBD1 (6 bases). The CDR3 totals 12 residues. V shed 10 bases and J shed 1 base, with 10 bases lying between them. Germline loops: CDR1 MNHEY, CDR2 SMNVEV (reference sequence). CDR3 sequence reads: CATRGANTEAFF. The CDR3, as DNA: TGTGCCACCAGGGGAGCGAACACTGAAGCTTTCTTT.

The chain couples TRBV19 to TRBJ2-7; perhaps TRBD2 as D (6 bases). With 3 bases removed from V and 4 bases from J, the gap between germline ends came to 10 bases. From germline, CDR1 is LNHDA and CDR2 SQIVND (reference sequence). The CDR3 loop spans 13 amino acids. Here the CDR3 reads CASSMGGLYEQYF. CDR3 in DNA: TGTGCCAGTAGTATGGGGGGACTGTACGAGCAGTACTTC.

There are a few counts of this clone. This chain uses TRBV6-5 with TRBJ2-7, with 10 bases fitting TRBD2. CDR1 and CDR2 from the germline V gene are MNHEY and SVGAGI. The J segment lost 5 bases and the V segment lost 6 bases, leaving 7 bases of the junction unmatched. This CDR3 has 14 amino acids. The CDR3 loop is CASRPGLALHEQYF. For the CDR3, the DNA is TGTGCCAGCAGGCCGGGACTAGCGCTCCACGAGCAGTACTTC.

V usage is TRBV19 and J usage is TRBJ2-7, with 9 bases matching TRBD1. CDR3 length: 14 residues. V was pared by 0 bases and J by 9 bases, with 6 bases of the junction left unmatched. Per the germline V gene, CDR1 is LNHDA and CDR2 is SQIVND (reference sequence). CDR3 sequence (DNA): TGTGCCAGTAGTATAGAGGAGGGACAGGGTTGGCAGTACTTC. It is translated as CASSIEEGQGWQYF.

The V call is TRBV18, the J call TRBJ2-3; D is uncertain. Trimming pared 3 bases from V and 0 bases from J, leaving 4 bases between. Germline V gene data show CDR1 as KGHSH and CDR2 as LQKENI. This CDR3 has 13 amino acids. The CDR3: CASSPPSTDTQYF. The CDR3 nucleotides are TGTGCCAGCTCACCCCCTAGCACAGATACGCAGTATTTT.

The V call is TRBV5-6, the J call TRBJ2-2; 7 bases map to TRBD1. The CDR3 contains 15 residues. Germline CDR1 reads SGHDT; CDR2 reads YYEEEE. The junction had 1 base not matched to a gene; V was cut back by 2 bases and J by 0 bases. CDR3 nucleotide sequence: TGTGCCAGCAGCTTTCAGGGGGCGAACACCGGGGAGCTGTTTTTT. Translation: CASSFQGANTGELFF.

CDR3 amino acids: CARPQGKGTEAFF. DNA of the CDR3: TGTGCCCGCCCACAGGGAAAGGGCACTGAAGCTTTCTTT. V is TRBV3-1 (or the pseudogene TRBV3-2) and J is TRBJ1-1; perhaps TRBD1 as D (6 bases). The CDR3 sequence is 13 residues long. V gave up 11 bases and J gave up 4 bases, with 17 bases separating them. CDR1 and CDR2 from the germline V gene are LGHDT and YNNKEL (reference sequence).

This clone was recorded at least ten times. The chain recombines TRBV5-4 with TRBJ2-7; TRBD2 is a possible D gene (6 bases). There are 14 residues in the CDR3. Germline CDR1 reads SGHNT; CDR2 reads YYREEE (reference sequence). V was pared by 3 bases and J by 1 base, with 11 bases between. The CDR3 region is CASSSTSMSYEQYF. The CDR3 DNA reads TGTGCCAGCAGCTCTACTAGCATGTCCTACGAGCAGTACTTC.

V is TRBV29-1 and J is TRBJ2-2; no clear D gene. V shed 5 bases and J shed 6 bases, with 7 bases lying between them. The germline CDR1 and CDR2 sequences are SQVTM and ANQGSEA. The CDR3 length is 11 residues. CDR3 in DNA: TGCAGCGTTTTCCGGGCCGGGGAGCTGTTTTTT. Its translation is CSVFRAGELFF.

V gene TRBV7-9 combines with J gene TRBJ2-5; 8 nucleotides match TRBD2. V was clipped by 0 bases and J by 6 bases; unmatched bases: 3. Germline V gene data show CDR1 as SEHNR and CDR2 as FQNEAQ (reference sequence). CDR3 length: 14 residues. In DNA, the CDR3 is TGTGCCAGCAGCTTAGCGTCGGGGGGGAAGACCCAGTACTTC. Translated, it gives CASSLASGGKTQYF.

The rearrangement links TRBV14 to TRBJ2-3, with unresolved D. The CDR3 is 14 residues long. Germline V CDR1 and CDR2: SGHDN, FVKESK. V lost 4 bases and J lost 1, with 9 bases in between. The CDR3 loop is CASSPFAGTDTQYF. CDR3 DNA: TGTGCCAGCAGCCCCTTTGCGGGCACAGATACGCAGTATTTT.

The chain links TRBV24-1 to TRBJ1-5; D unclear. V lost 5 bases to trimming and J lost 0 bases, with 4 bases between them. Germline CDR1 KGHDR, CDR2 SFDVKD. The CDR3 length is 13 residues. As DNA, the CDR3 is TGTGCCACCAGTGCGGTTAGCAATCAGCCCCAGCATTTT. It yields the protein CATSAVSNQPQHF.